Below, 6 T cell receptor beta chains from the same sample are listed, as sequenced in a study of T cell repertoires in aging, cancer and after chemotherapy. Multiplex touch-down PCR with TRB-A/B primers amplified rearranged V-D-J TRB sequences. Each CDR3 protein gets one entry after TCRdb re-called the multiplex PCR reads with MiXCR. The profile shows under 15,000 distinct CDR3 sequences, about 26% of them singletons. The template was genomic DNA from peripheral blood, not RNA. Material for sequencing was blood. Receptors were obtained from a human donor in good health.

This clonotype was counted between two and nine times. The chain carries TRBV5-6 and TRBJ1-2; 8 bases map to TRBD1. CDR1 SGHDT and CDR2 YYEEEE come from the germline V gene. Losses at the gene ends were 0 bases for V and 7 bases for J; bases not matched to a gene: 5. CDR3 size: 14 residues. Here the CDR3 DNA reads TGTGCCAGCAGCTTGGCCCACAGGGGGAGTGGCTACACCTTC. This sequence encodes CASSLAHRGSGYTF.

This chain links TRBV6-5 with TRBJ1-3; D is uncertain. Trimming took 6 bases from V and 0 from J, leaving 12 bases between them. From germline, CDR1 is MNHEY and CDR2 SVGAGI. The CDR3 runs to 15 residues. The CDR3, as DNA: TGTGCCAGCAGAGGTATCCACAGCTCTGGAAACACCATATATTTT. The encoded protein is CASRGIHSSGNTIYF.

This rearrangement joins TRBV28 to TRBJ1-1; D is undetermined. This CDR3 is 12 amino acids long. Per germline, CDR1 MDHEN and CDR2 SYDVKM. With 6 bases removed from V and 6 bases from J, the gap between germline ends came to 11 bases. CDR3: CASRSGVAEAFF. The CDR3 DNA reads TGTGCCAGCAGATCCGGGGTAGCTGAAGCTTTCTTT.

The rearrangement joins TRBV7-2 to TRBJ2-2, with 7 positions matching TRBD1. Trimming at V came to 5 bases and at J to 4 bases, leaving 7 bases not matched to a gene. The CDR3 has 15 residues. Germline V CDR1 and CDR2: SGHTA, FQGNSA. The CDR3: CASSEGTAITGELFF. CDR3 DNA sequence: TGTGCCAGCAGCGAAGGGACAGCGATCACCGGGGAGCTGTTTTTT. The whole variable domain, remainder taken from reference TRBV7-2 and TRBJ2-2, is GAGVSQSPSNKVTEKGKDVELRCDPISGHTALYWYRQSLGQGLEFLIYFQGNSAPDKSGLPSDRFSAERTGGSVSTLTIQRTQQEDSAVYLCASSEGTAITGELFFGEGSRLTVL.

This clonotype came up a few times. The chain uses TRBV7-2 and TRBJ2-3; 8 bases fit TRBD2. The CDR3 totals 16 residues. Germline V gene lookup returns CDR1 SGHTA and CDR2 FQGNSA. With V trimmed by 5 bases and J by 0 bases, 7 bases remained unmatched. DNA for the CDR3: TGTGCCAGCAGCCCAACTAGCGGTACTAGCACAGATACGCAGTATTTT. Protein product: CASSPTSGTSTDTQYF.

In its sample, this clonotype was seen a few times. The chain combines TRBV19 with TRBJ2-2, with 7 positions matching TRBD2. Looked up from germline, CDR1 is LNHDA and CDR2 is SQIVND (reference sequence). This CDR3 is built from 15 residues. V trimming: 6 bases; J trimming: 3 bases; junction bases outside the gene matches: 7. CDR3 sequence (DNA): TGTGCCAGTAGACCGGGGGGACTATACACCGGGGAGCTGTTTTTT. Protein sequence: CASRPGGLYTGELFF.